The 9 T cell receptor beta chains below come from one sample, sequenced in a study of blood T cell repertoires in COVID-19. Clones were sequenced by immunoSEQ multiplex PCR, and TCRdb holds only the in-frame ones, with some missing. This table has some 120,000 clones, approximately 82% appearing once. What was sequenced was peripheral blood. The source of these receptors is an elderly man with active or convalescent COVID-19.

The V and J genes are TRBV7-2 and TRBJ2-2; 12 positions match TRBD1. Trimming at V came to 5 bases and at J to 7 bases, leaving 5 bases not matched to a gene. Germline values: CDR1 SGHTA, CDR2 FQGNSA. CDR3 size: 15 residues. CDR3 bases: TGTGCCAGCAGCCCCGGGACAGGGGGCGTCGGGGAGCTGTTTTTT. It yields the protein CASSPGTGGVGELFF.

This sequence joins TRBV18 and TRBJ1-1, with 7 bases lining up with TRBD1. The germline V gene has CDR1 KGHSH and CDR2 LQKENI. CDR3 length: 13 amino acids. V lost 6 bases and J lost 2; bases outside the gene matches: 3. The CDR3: CASSDRFNTEAFF. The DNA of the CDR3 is TGTGCCAGCTCGGACAGGTTTAACACTGAAGCTTTCTTT.

The DNA of the CDR3 is TGTGCCAGCAGTTCCTCCTATGGCTACACCTTC. Translated: CASSSSYGYTF. The gene calls are TRBV28 and TRBJ1-2; D remains ambiguous. V was pared by 4 bases and J by 4 bases, with 4 bases between. Looked up from germline, CDR1 is MDHEN and CDR2 is SYDVKM. CDR3 length equals 11 residues.

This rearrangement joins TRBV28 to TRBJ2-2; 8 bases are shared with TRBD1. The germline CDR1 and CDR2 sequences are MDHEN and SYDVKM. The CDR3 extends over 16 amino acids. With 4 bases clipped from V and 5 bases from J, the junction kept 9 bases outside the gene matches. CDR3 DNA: TGTGCCAGCAGTTCCCTCGGGACAGGAAAAACCGGGGAGCTGTTTTTT. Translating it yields CASSSLGTGKTGELFF. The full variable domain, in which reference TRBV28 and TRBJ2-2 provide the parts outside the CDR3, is DVKVTQSSRYLVKRTGEKVFLECVQDMDHENMFWYRQDPGLGLRLIYFSYDVKMKEKGDIPEGYSVSREKKERFSLILESASTNQTSMYLCASSSLGTGKTGELFFGEGSRLTVL.

CDR3 in DNA: TGTGCCAGCAGTCCTAGGGGGACAGGGACGTTCACTGAAGCTTTCTTT. It is translated as CASSPRGTGTFTEAFF. J is TRBJ1-1 and V is TRBV27; 9 nucleotides align to TRBD1. The junction had 11 bases not matched to a gene; V was cut back by 5 bases and J by 4 bases. This CDR3 has 16 residues. Germline V CDR1 and CDR2: MNHEY, SMNVEV (reference sequence).

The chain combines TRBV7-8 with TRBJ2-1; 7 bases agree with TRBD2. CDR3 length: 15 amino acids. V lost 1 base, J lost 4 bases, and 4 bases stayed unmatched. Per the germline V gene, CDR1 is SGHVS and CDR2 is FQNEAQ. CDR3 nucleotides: TGTGCCAGCAGCTTAGATAGCGGGCCATACAATGAGCAGTTCTTC. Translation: CASSLDSGPYNEQFF.

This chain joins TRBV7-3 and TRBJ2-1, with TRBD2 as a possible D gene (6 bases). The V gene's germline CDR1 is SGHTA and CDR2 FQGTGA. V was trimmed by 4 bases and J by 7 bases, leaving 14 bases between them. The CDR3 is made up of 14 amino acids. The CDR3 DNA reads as TGTGCCAGCAGCTCCCGGGCGGGGTATAATGAGCAGTTCTTC. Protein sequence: CASSSRAGYNEQFF.

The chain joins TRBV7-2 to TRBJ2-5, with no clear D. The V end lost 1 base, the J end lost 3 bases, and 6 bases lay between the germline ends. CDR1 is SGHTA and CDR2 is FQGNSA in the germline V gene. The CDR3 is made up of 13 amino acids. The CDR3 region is CASSLVAEETQYF. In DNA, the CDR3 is TGTGCCAGCAGCTTAGTTGCAGAAGAGACCCAGTACTTC.

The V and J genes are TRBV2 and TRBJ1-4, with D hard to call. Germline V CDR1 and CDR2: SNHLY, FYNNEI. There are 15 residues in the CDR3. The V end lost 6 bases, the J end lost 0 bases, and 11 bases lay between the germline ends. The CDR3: CASSAALATNEKLFF. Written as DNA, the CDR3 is TGTGCCAGCAGCGCGGCACTTGCAACTAATGAAAAACTGTTTTTT.